This T cell receptor beta chain was captured in a study of persistence of HIV-infected CD4 T cells (dated by TCRdb to about 2020). Some background on the complete study: The median time participants had been on suppressive ART was under 10 years. Peripheral blood samples of up to about 200 mL were obtained at multiple time points, with the exception of two participants, for whom leukapheresis was performed at a single time point. CMV- and HIV-1 Gag-responding CD4+ T cells were isolated from ART-treated individuals so that antigen-driven clonal expansion of HIV-1-infected cells could be examined. TCRbeta sequencing assessed the clonality of all cells in each sorted population, while proviral sequencing assessed the clonality of infected cells. Cross-participant TCR cluster analysis included under ten participants for CMV and six or seven participants for Gag. The research as a whole found: Antigen-responding cells were enriched for expanded CDR3beta sequences that were degenerate, which suggests that CD4+ responses to CMV and Gag underwent convergent selection. Restriction of bulk TCR analyses to the rare CMV-responding cells that actually carried HIV-1 proviruses was not possible. TCR oligoclonality correlated with proviral oligoclonality within the same sorted populations. The study involved few individuals and tested only a limited range of antigens. Significantly lower TCRbeta richness was observed in CMV- and Gag-responding cells than in anti-CD3/anti-CD28-responding cells, and higher oligoclonality was observed in CMV-responding cells than in CD3/CD28-stimulated and Gag-responding cells.

Sample treatment or condition, as interpreted from the label and publication: suppressive antiretroviral therapy. A pool of overlapping HIV-1 Gag 15-mer peptides was used at 0.8 to 1 ug per peptide per mL for cell stimulation. CD4+ T cells that responded were sorted based on upregulation of both CD40 ligand and CD69. HIV-1-infected adults in whom suppressive ART had been started during chronic infection were enrolled as participants. Participants had undetectable plasma HIV-1 RNA below 50 copies/mL for at least 4 years. To be included, participants needed a CD4+ T cell count above 400 cells/uL and a positive CMV serology. Before stimulation, PBMCs were isolated using density centrifugation and then depleted of CD8+ T cells. For roughly 18 hours, CD8-depleted PBMCs were stimulated with anti-CD28/CD49d costimulation, a CD40-blocking antibody, and enfuvirtide, which was added to prevent new infections. Cell sorting was done on a Beckman Coulter MoFlo Legacy or XDP sorter, and dead cells were excluded with propidium iodide. Genomic DNA was extracted with the QIAamp DNA Mini Kit for samples above one million cells, otherwise with the Quick-DNA Microprep Kit.

Comment on this clone: The antigen this receptor binds is unknown. Per-nucleotide qualities are absent, and no much larger clonotype sits a single base away.

CDR1 and CDR2 were assigned from the germline V gene (reference sequence) as MNHEY and SMNVEV. The CDR3 covers 13 residues, taking in both the cysteine and the phenylalanine. The read is trimmed to its CDR3 DNA, 39 bases read in frame from base 1. The germline ends are 11 bases apart after V is trimmed by 5 bases and J by 3 bases. TCRbeta repertoires were sequenced from genomic DNA with the immunoSEQ hsTCRB assay version 4 in survey mode. For TCRbeta sequencing, genomic DNA was diluted to roughly 9.2 ng/uL, with up to 1 ug used per sample. The authors processed their data as follows. TCRbeta data analysis was done in ImmunoSeq Analyzer 3.0, and diversity was calculated on productive nucleotide rearrangements. Lower-bound TCR diversity was estimated with the improved Chao index, and clonality with the Gini coefficient using the Immunarch R package. Different nucleotide rearrangements encoding the same CDR3beta amino acid sequence were treated as distinct clonotypes. TCRbeta sequences significantly enriched in antigen-responding cells relative to anti-CD3/anti-CD28-activated cells were identified by differential abundance analysis. GLIPH2 grouped TCRs by predicted peptide-MHC specificity, both within each participant and across combined participant data sets. TCRdb provides this immuneACCESS table in a form limited to in-frame rearrangements. Some clones are lacking; in checked studies, under half of them reflect an unresolved V gene, and why the rest are absent is not known. That table gives V, J and clone size, and the DNA gave D and trimming. The sample records under 40,000 clones, approximately 70% of which are singletons. The ten most abundant clones make up approximately 1.5% of the sample.

The sequences come from CD4+ T cells sorted from PBMCs after roughly 20-hour stimulation, collected from a patient who received antiretroviral therapy. In light of the paper, this sample's cell subset or site label describes: CD40L+CD69+ CD4 T cells responding to HIV-1 Gag peptides. The receptor comes from an adult man with HIV who was CMV-seropositive. This receptor chain uses TRBV27 and TRBJ2-7, with a weak D call of TRBD2 (6 bases match). Read as DNA, the sequence is TGTGCCAGCAGTCCCCCCGGGAGCTACGAGCAGTACTTC. Its product reads: CASSPPGSYEQYF.